The rows below give T cell receptor beta chains drawn from one sample of a study of technical replicates of blood from a few donors. Here immunoSEQ multiplex PCR was the method, and the copy in TCRdb shows in-frame clones only, minus some. Found here are almost 55,000 clones, less than 95% of them singletons; the top ten hold roughly 0.22%. Material: T cells isolated from PBMCs. The receptors were gathered from a human donor in good health. Both conserved end residues are part of each CDR3. Each record gives: J gene, D gene, V gene, clone size, CDR3 protein, CDR3 DNA. The D gene is left open where the match is weak. Clone size is not always given. Where it is, it says once, few, many or a class for expanded clones.

j_call: TRBJ1-3; d_call: .; v_call: TRBV7-9; clone_size: .; cdr3_aa: CASSSNSGNTIYF; cdr3_nt: TGTGCCAGCAGCTCCAACTCTGGAAACACCATATATTTT
j_call: TRBJ1-1; d_call: TRBD1; v_call: TRBV6-6; clone_size: .; cdr3_aa: CASTFRQGHGTEAFF; cdr3_nt: TGTGCCAGCACTTTTAGACAGGGTCATGGCACTGAAGCTTTCTTT
j_call: TRBJ1-2; d_call: TRBD1; v_call: TRBV6-5; clone_size: .; cdr3_aa: CASQRQGIDGYTF; cdr3_nt: TGTGCCAGCCAACGACAGGGGATCGATGGCTACACCTTC
j_call: TRBJ2-1; d_call: .; v_call: TRBV29-1; clone_size: .; cdr3_aa: CSVPGGEQFF; cdr3_nt: TGCAGCGTACCCGGTGGTGAGCAGTTCTTC
j_call: TRBJ1-5; d_call: .; v_call: TRBV10-3; clone_size: once; cdr3_aa: CAISPDKYSNQPQHF; cdr3_nt: TGTGCCATCAGTCCGGACAAGTATAGCAATCAGCCCCAGCATTTT
j_call: TRBJ2-7; d_call: .; v_call: TRBV7-2; clone_size: .; cdr3_aa: CASASFGDSYEQYF; cdr3_nt: TGTGCCAGCGCGAGCTTCGGTGACTCCTACGAGCAGTACTTC
j_call: TRBJ2-5; d_call: .; v_call: TRBV29-1; clone_size: .; cdr3_aa: CSVVFFSGQETQYF; cdr3_nt: TGCAGCGTTGTATTTTTTAGCGGACAAGAGACCCAGTACTTC
j_call: TRBJ1-3; d_call: TRBD1; v_call: TRBV28; clone_size: .; cdr3_aa: CASSFLTTGENTIYF; cdr3_nt: TGTGCCAGCAGTTTCTTAACTACAGGGGAAAACACCATATATTTT
j_call: TRBJ1-1; d_call: TRBD1; v_call: TRBV6-5; clone_size: .; cdr3_aa: CASSYRDRGAGAFF; cdr3_nt: TGTGCCAGCAGTTACCGGGACAGGGGGGCTGGAGCTTTCTTT
j_call: TRBJ1-3; d_call: .; v_call: TRBV7-9; clone_size: .; cdr3_aa: CASSPGFIGNTIYF; cdr3_nt: TGTGCCAGCAGCCCGGGGTTTATCGGAAACACCATATATTTT
j_call: TRBJ2-1; d_call: .; v_call: TRBV14; clone_size: .; cdr3_aa: CASSQFAGEHNEQFF; cdr3_nt: TGTGCCAGCAGCCAATTTGCAGGGGAGCACAATGAGCAGTTCTTC
j_call: TRBJ2-7; d_call: TRBD1; v_call: TRBV10-2; clone_size: .; cdr3_aa: CASSRDRDEQYF; cdr3_nt: TGCGCCAGCAGCCGCGACAGGGACGAGCAGTACTTC
j_call: TRBJ2-7; d_call: TRBD1; v_call: TRBV7-8; clone_size: .; cdr3_aa: CASSNPGTGKPEQYF; cdr3_nt: TGTGCCAGCAGCAATCCCGGGACAGGGAAGCCCGAGCAGTACTTC
j_call: TRBJ2-7; d_call: TRBD2; v_call: TRBV28; clone_size: .; cdr3_aa: CASSFRSLAGGDFLRYEQYF; cdr3_nt: TGTGCCAGCAGTTTTAGGTCCCTAGCGGGAGGTGACTTCCTACGGTACGAGCAGTACTTC
j_call: TRBJ2-3; d_call: TRBD2; v_call: TRBV7-3; clone_size: .; cdr3_aa: CASSLFASGATDTQYF; cdr3_nt: TGTGCCAGCAGCTTATTTGCTAGCGGGGCAACAGATACGCAGTATTTT
j_call: TRBJ2-6; d_call: .; v_call: TRBV12-5; clone_size: .; cdr3_aa: CASGLSGRGLSGANVLTF; cdr3_nt: TGTGCTAGTGGTTTGAGTGGCAGGGGATTATCTGGGGCCAACGTCCTGACTTTC
j_call: TRBJ1-4; d_call: .; v_call: TRBV15; clone_size: .; cdr3_aa: CATREMDSPTNEKLFF; cdr3_nt: TGTGCCACCAGGGAGATGGACAGCCCAACTAATGAAAAACTGTTTTTT
j_call: TRBJ2-7; d_call: .; v_call: TRBV7-9; clone_size: .; cdr3_aa: CASSLALGLKDSSYEQYF; cdr3_nt: TGTGCCAGCAGCTTAGCGCTCGGACTTAAAGACTCCTCCTACGAGCAGTACTTC
j_call: TRBJ1-1; d_call: .; v_call: TRBV5-1; clone_size: .; cdr3_aa: CASSYNSGATEAFF; cdr3_nt: TGCGCCAGCAGCTACAATTCAGGGGCCACTGAAGCTTTCTTT
j_call: TRBJ2-5; d_call: TRBD2; v_call: TRBV11-2; clone_size: .; cdr3_aa: CASSLGLAGGIQETQYF; cdr3_nt: TGTGCCAGCAGCTTAGGCCTAGCGGGGGGGATACAAGAGACCCAGTACTTC
j_call: TRBJ1-5; d_call: TRBD1; v_call: TRBV6-6; clone_size: .; cdr3_aa: CASSYQYRGQGQPQHF; cdr3_nt: TGTGCCAGCAGTTACCAGTACAGGGGGCAGGGTCAGCCCCAGCATTTT
j_call: TRBJ1-1; d_call: .; v_call: TRBV5-1; clone_size: .; cdr3_aa: CASSVGQLNTEAFF; cdr3_nt: TGCGCCAGCAGCGTCGGACAGTTGAACACTGAAGCTTTCTTT
j_call: TRBJ1-1; d_call: .; v_call: TRBV9; clone_size: .; cdr3_aa: CASSVEGATEAFF; cdr3_nt: TGTGCCAGCAGCGTAGAAGGGGCGACTGAAGCTTTCTTT
j_call: TRBJ2-5; d_call: TRBD2; v_call: TRBV13; clone_size: .; cdr3_aa: CASSSGGSSQYF; cdr3_nt: TGTGCCAGCAGCTCAGGCGGGAGTTCACAGTACTTC
j_call: TRBJ2-1; d_call: TRBD1; v_call: TRBV5-1; clone_size: .; cdr3_aa: CASSLGQGTNEQFF; cdr3_nt: TGCGCCAGCAGCTTGGGACAGGGGACTAATGAGCAGTTCTTC
j_call: TRBJ2-7; d_call: TRBD1; v_call: TRBV18; clone_size: .; cdr3_aa: CASSPPSGTGGYEQYF; cdr3_nt: TGTGCCAGCTCACCGCCCTCCGGGACAGGGGGCTACGAGCAGTACTTC
j_call: TRBJ2-1; d_call: TRBD2; v_call: TRBV7-6; clone_size: .; cdr3_aa: CATRASGTYYNEQFF; cdr3_nt: TGTGCGACCCGGGCTAGCGGGACCTACTACAATGAGCAGTTCTTC